These 24 T cell receptor beta chains originate from one sample sequenced in a study of neurological immune-mediated disorders. TCRdb independently ran MiXCR on the 5' RACE reads; one entry per CDR3 protein. Among almost 85,000 distinct CDR3 sequences listed, roughly 2.6% were seen once. Sequences were obtained from PBMCs. The receptors come from a woman in her thirties with multiple sclerosis.

This clonotype occurred many times. The chain carries TRBV4-3 and TRBJ2-7, with 10 bases matching TRBD2. CDR1 is LGHNA, CDR2 YSLEER, per germline. Trimming at V came to 4 bases and at J to 0 bases, leaving 3 bases not matched to a gene. This CDR3 contains 15 residues. CDR3 in amino acids: CASSLGTSDSYEQYF. The CDR3 nucleotides are TGCGCCAGCAGCCTCGGGACTAGCGACTCCTACGAGCAGTACTTC.

Ten or more counts support this clonotype. This chain joins TRBV18 and TRBJ2-7; 7 nucleotides agree with TRBD1. This CDR3 comprises 15 residues. Unmatched junction bases numbered 7, after V lost 3 bases and J lost 2 bases. The germline CDR1 and CDR2 sequences are KGHSH and LQKENI. This CDR3 is CASSPRGQGAYEQYF. CDR3 nucleotides: TGTGCCAGCTCACCGAGGGGTCAGGGGGCCTACGAGCAGTACTTC.

This clonotype was recorded many times. The chain has TRBV20-1 and TRBJ2-7, with unresolved D. V dropped 3 bases and J dropped 0 bases, with 15 bases sitting between them. In germline, CDR1 is DFQATT, CDR2 SNEGSKA (reference sequence). The CDR3 consists of 15 residues. The CDR3: CSARIAAHTSYEQYF. CDR3 nucleotides: TGCAGTGCTAGGATAGCCGCTCACACCTCCTACGAGCAGTACTTC.

This clonotype was seen repeatedly, ten times or more. The chain joins TRBV12-3 or TRBV12-4 to TRBJ1-2, with TRBD1 as a possible D gene (5 bases). V gave up 2 bases and J gave up 4 bases, with 8 bases separating them. This CDR3 has 13 amino acids. The CDR3 loop is CASSLSGTYGYTF. The DNA of the CDR3 is TGTGCCAGCAGTTTATCCGGGACCTATGGCTACACCTTC.

At least ten counts were recorded for this clonotype. V and J are TRBV24-1 and TRBJ2-7, with TRBD2 matching over 8 bases. Per the germline V gene, CDR1 is KGHDR and CDR2 is SFDVKD. This CDR3 has 13 amino acids. V trimming: 12 bases; J trimming: 3 bases; junction bases outside the gene matches: 9. The CDR3 coding sequence is TGTGCCGCCGGGGGGGACGGGGACTACGAGCAGTACTTC. Translating it yields CAAGGDGDYEQYF.

This clonotype was counted at least ten times. The gene calls are TRBV6-6 and TRBJ1-5, with D possibly being TRBD1 (6 bases). V shed 5 bases and J shed 0 bases, with 11 bases lying between them. In germline, CDR1 is MNHNY, CDR2 SVGAGI (reference sequence). This CDR3 is 15 amino acids long. CDR3 DNA sequence: TGTGCCAGCAGTACCAGGGGTTATAGCAATCAGCCCCAGCATTTT. It translates to CASSTRGYSNQPQHF.

This clonotype was observed at least ten times. This chain joins TRBV28 and TRBJ2-2; D not certain. V gave up 7 bases and J gave up 4 bases, with 7 bases separating them. The germline V gene encodes CDR1 MDHEN and CDR2 SYDVKM. CDR3 length: 12 residues. The CDR3 DNA is TGTGCCAGCACCTCTCGCACCGGGGAGCTGTTTTTT. This codes for CASTSRTGELFF.

There are many counts of this clonotype. This chain joins TRBV7-2 and TRBJ2-5, with 15 bases identical to TRBD2. V shed 6 bases and J 4 bases; nucleotides not matched to a gene: 6. This CDR3 region has 16 residues. The germline gives CDR1 SGHTA, CDR2 FQGNSA. CDR3 bases: TGTGCCAGCAGTCAAAGGGGACTAGCGGGAGGAGAGACCCAGTACTTC. Translating it yields CASSQRGLAGGETQYF.

At least ten counts were recorded for this clonotype. CDR3 sequence: CASSSNTGFRTQHF. The CDR3 DNA is TGTGCCAGCAGCTCAAACACAGGGTTTAGGACCCAGCATTTT. The chain has TRBV7-2 and TRBJ1-5; maybe TRBD1 (6 bases). Trimming left V 4 bases short and J 11 bases short, with 18 bases between. Germline V gives CDR1 SGHTA, CDR2 FQGNSA. The CDR3 loop spans 14 amino acids.

The J gene is TRBJ2-5, the V gene TRBV20-1; 8 bases align to TRBD1. Germline V lookup: CDR1 DFQATT, CDR2 SNEGSKA (reference sequence). This CDR3 spans 13 amino acids. The V segment lost 6 bases and the J segment 3 bases; nucleotides outside the gene matches: 6. The CDR3 region is CSAGQGAEETQYF. CDR3 bases: TGCAGTGCCGGTCAGGGGGCGGAAGAGACCCAGTACTTC.

There are many counts of this clonotype. This sequence joins TRBV5-1 and TRBJ2-1; 10 bases match TRBD2. The J segment lost 7 bases and the V segment lost 4 bases, leaving 11 bases of the junction unmatched. The CDR3 loop spans 16 amino acids. CDR1 is SGHRS, CDR2 YFSETQ, per germline. As DNA, the CDR3 is TGCGCCAGCAGCACCCGGCGTCTAGCGGGAGAAAATGAGCAGTTCTTC. It specifies CASSTRRLAGENEQFF.

Many counts were recorded for this clonotype. CDR3 loop: CASSITQDNEQFF. The CDR3 nucleotides read TGTGCCAGTAGTATAACTCAGGACAATGAGCAGTTCTTC. The chain carries TRBV19 and TRBJ2-1; D is unresolved. Germline lookup yields CDR1 LNHDA and CDR2 SQIVND (reference sequence). The CDR3 extends over 13 amino acids. Deletions cut 2 bases from V and 5 bases from J, with 7 bases between. Supplemented by reference TRBV19 and TRBJ2-1, the full variable domain reads DGGITQSPKYLFRKEGQNVTLSCEQNLNHDAMYWYRQDPGQGLRLIYYSQIVNDFQKGDIAEGYSVSREKKESFPLTVTSAQKNPTAFYLCASSITQDNEQFFGPGTRLTVL.

This clonotype was picked up many times. The chain links TRBV9 to TRBJ2-7; 13 nucleotides align to TRBD2. Germline CDR1 and CDR2: SGDLS and YYNGEE. CDR3 length: 16 amino acids. J gave up 4 bases and V 0 bases, and 4 bases lay outside the gene matches. This CDR3 reads CASSVGGLAGEYEQYF. CDR3 nucleotide sequence: TGTGCCAGCAGCGTAGGAGGACTAGCGGGGGAATACGAGCAGTACTTC.

The table lists this clonotype with many counts. J is TRBJ1-1 and V is TRBV30; no firm D call. Germline values: CDR1 GTSNPN, CDR2 SVGIG (reference sequence). The ends were cut back, 5 bases at V and 0 bases at J, with 7 bases in the middle. The CDR3 contains 12 residues. CDR3 DNA: TGTGCCTGGGCCATATTGAACACTGAAGCTTTCTTT. Amino acids: CAWAILNTEAFF.

This clonotype was counted many times. The CDR3 spells CASSPPRERFEQYF. Here the CDR3 DNA reads TGTGCCAGCAGCCCCCCCCGGGAGCGGTTCGAGCAGTACTTC. The chain has TRBV12-3 or TRBV12-4 and TRBJ2-7; tentative D call: TRBD2 (6 bases). The CDR3 is 14 amino acids. V lost 6 bases and J lost 6, with 18 bases in between.

This clonotype appeared many times. This chain joins TRBV12-3 or TRBV12-4 and TRBJ2-7; TRBD2 matches 7 bases. The CDR3 totals 15 residues. V lost 3 bases to trimming and J lost 2 bases; unmatched junction nucleotides: 7. The CDR3 bases are TGTGCCAGCAGTTTCTCCCCTAGCGGCCCCTACGAGCAGTACTTC. Translated, it gives CASSFSPSGPYEQYF.

The table lists this clonotype with many counts. The chain joins TRBV7-3 to TRBJ2-3; D might be TRBD2 (6 bases). The CDR3 has 16 residues. Germline CDR1 SGHTA, CDR2 FQGTGA. The V and J ends lost 5 bases and 2 bases respectively, with 17 bases between them. The DNA for the CDR3 is TGTGCCAGCAGCCCCAGAGCCGGCGGGACCACAGATACGCAGTATTTT. This sequence encodes CASSPRAGGTTDTQYF. Together with reference TRBV7-3 and TRBJ2-3, the CDR3 gives the full variable domain: GAGVSQTPSNKVTEKGKYVELRCDPISGHTALYWYRQSLGQGPEFLIYFQGTGAADDSGLPNDRFFAVRPEGSVSTLKIQRTERGDSAVYLCASSPRAGGTTDTQYFGPGTRLTVL.

This clonotype was picked up many times. The chain carries TRBV30 and TRBJ2-7, with D unresolved. With 1 base removed from V and 0 bases from J, the gap between germline ends came to 7 bases. The CDR3 runs to 13 residues. Germline V gene data show CDR1 as GTSNPN and CDR2 as SVGIG (reference sequence). The chain's CDR3 is CAWSGKDSYEQYF. CDR3 bases: TGTGCCTGGAGTGGTAAAGACTCCTACGAGCAGTACTTC.

This clonotype showed up many times. V gene TRBV30 combines with J gene TRBJ2-7, with TRBD1 identical over 7 bases. The germline V gene encodes CDR1 GTSNPN and CDR2 SVGIG (reference sequence). The CDR3 spans 13 residues. Trimming took 2 bases from V and 5 from J; bases not matched to a gene: 6. DNA for the CDR3: TGTGCCTGGAGTTTGACAGGGAGTAACGAGCAGTACTTC. It encodes CAWSLTGSNEQYF.

This clonotype has at least ten counts. V and J are TRBV28 and TRBJ2-2; possible D gene TRBD2, 5 bases. CDR3 length equals 16 residues. The V gene lost 8 bases and the J gene lost 3 bases, with 19 bases spanning the gap. Germline loops: CDR1 MDHEN, CDR2 SYDVKM. The CDR3 sequence is CASSNTRGFDTGELFF. CDR3 nucleotide sequence: TGTGCCAGCTCAAACACCCGGGGTTTCGACACCGGGGAGCTGTTTTTT.

This clonotype was seen many times. This chain joins TRBV5-4 and TRBJ2-3; D could derive from TRBD1 or TRBD2 (5 bases each). The ends were cut back, 0 bases at V and 4 bases at J, with 12 bases in the middle. The CDR3 sequence is 15 residues long. Germline V CDR1 and CDR2: SGHNT, YYREEE (reference sequence). The CDR3 region has the DNA TGTGCCAGCAGCTTGGGGGGCCGGGGTTCAGATACGCAGTATTTT. It yields the protein CASSLGGRGSDTQYF.

Worth noting for this clonotype: This may come from a read error, since a much larger clone is one base off. The CDR3 coding sequence is TGTGACAGCAGCTTTGGCGGGGAGCAGTTCTTC. Amino acids: CDSSFGGEQFF. The rearrangement uses TRBV7-2 and TRBJ2-1; possibly TRBD2 for D (5 bases). This CDR3 has 11 amino acids. Germline V gene lookup returns CDR1 SGHTA and CDR2 FQGNSA.

This clonotype showed up many times. This chain uses TRBV3-1 with TRBJ2-5; D is unclear. Trimming took off 0 bases at V and 1 base at J, with 0 bases between the two ends. Per germline, CDR1 LGHDT and CDR2 YNNKEL (reference sequence). The CDR3 extends over 12 amino acids. The CDR3 DNA is TGTGCCAGCAGCCAAGACCAAGAGACCCAGTACTTC. Protein sequence: CASSQDQETQYF.

This clonotype was recorded many times. This chain uses TRBV20-1 with TRBJ2-3, with D maybe TRBD2 (5 bases). The CDR3 has 12 amino acids. CDR1 and CDR2 from the germline V gene are DFQATT and SNEGSKA (reference sequence). V lost 6 bases to trimming and J lost 4 bases, with 11 bases between them. CDR3 in DNA: TGCAGTGCCGTACTAGTAGCAGATACGCAGTATTTT. The encoded protein is CSAVLVADTQYF.